This record covers a single TCR beta chain. These data originate in a study of blood T cell repertoires in COVID-19. Study context: PBMCs, B-cell-depleted T cells, or T cells were the source of the cDNA or gDNA that made up the material.

As processed by the authors: Amplifying reference gene primers gave estimates of nucleated cell counts. Generated by immunoSEQ multiplex PCR, the TCRdb table keeps only in-frame clones and is missing some. That table supplies the V and J calls and clone size; D and trimming were determined from the DNA. The sample carries around 130,000 clones, roughly four fifths recorded once. V shed 7 bases and J shed 0 bases, with 9 bases lying between them. The CDR3 consists of 13 residues. Germline CDR1 SNHLY, CDR2 FYNNEI. This TCR came from a man in his forties with active or convalescent COVID-19. The sequencing input was peripheral blood. The chain employs TRBV2 and TRBJ1-1; D is ambiguous. CDR3 amino acids: CASTSSMNTEAFF. DNA of the CDR3: TGTGCCAGCACCAGTTCCATGAACACTGAAGCTTTCTTT.